This is a list of T cell receptor beta chains from one sample in a study of T cell responses to AZD1222 COVID-19 vaccine. Profiling relied on immunoSEQ multiplex PCR, and the TCRdb table lists in-frame clones only, not all of them. The table lists tens of thousands of clones, more than 65% of them singletons, with 15% to 25% in the top ten. Sequenced material: peripheral blood, taken on day 0 of AZD1222 vaccination. All receptors derive from an adult in good health. CDR3s include the opening cysteine and the closing phenylalanine or tryptophan. The order of the fields is V gene, CDR3 protein.

TRBV20-1 CSASGGSYTWDYGYTF
TRBV5-1 CASSLGLAGNTDTQYF
TRBV11-2 CASSFGSSGGKETQYF
TRBV7-9 CASSLVGQGYYNEQFF
TRBV20-1 CSASSRQRGHSYEQYF
TRBV7-3 CASSQQLAGGQEQFF
TRBV18 CASSPPPGSTDTQYF
TRBV28 CASNKGPYQETQYF
TRBV5-1 CASSDQSESYNEQFF
TRBV5-4 CASSLEVVGVLTF
TRBV16 CASRKNRVQPQHF
TRBV5-4 CASSFTVSGRYNEQFF
TRBV12-3/TRBV12-4 CASSTGSGNTIYF
TRBV6-2/TRBV6-3 CASSYPENEQYF
TRBV19 CASSPRVTDTQYF
TRBV30 CAWSRTTGSGYTF
TRBV3-1/TRBV3-2 CASSPRGGGNNEKLFF
TRBV11-2 CASSVEREAWQETQYF
TRBV7-8 CASSLNPVSDRNTIYF
TRBV7-9 CASSLDLAWNTIYF
TRBV5-5 CASSLDADQPQHF
TRBV18 CASSFGQGRAEAFF
TRBV5-4 CASTSGGNYGYTF
TRBV4-3 CASSPSRKNNQPQHF
TRBV18 CASSPSQGLTDTQYF
TRBV9 CASSVGIAGTGELFF
TRBV7-3 CASSKGQGARETQYF
TRBV24-1 CATSDLGSGYTF
TRBV30 CAWSPRGQPQHF
TRBV28 CASSSPNGARDTEAFF